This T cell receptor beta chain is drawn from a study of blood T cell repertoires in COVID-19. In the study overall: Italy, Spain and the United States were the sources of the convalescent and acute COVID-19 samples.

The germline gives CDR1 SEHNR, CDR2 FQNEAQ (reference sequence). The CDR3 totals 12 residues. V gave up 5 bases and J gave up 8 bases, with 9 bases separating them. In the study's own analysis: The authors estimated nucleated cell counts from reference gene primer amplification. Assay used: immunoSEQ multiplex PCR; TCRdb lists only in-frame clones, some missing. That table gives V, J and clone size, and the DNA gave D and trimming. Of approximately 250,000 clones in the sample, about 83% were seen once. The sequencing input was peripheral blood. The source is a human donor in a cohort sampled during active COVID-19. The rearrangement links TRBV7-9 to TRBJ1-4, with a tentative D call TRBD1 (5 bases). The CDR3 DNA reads TGTGCCAGCAGCCGTACAGGAGAAAAACTGTTTTTT. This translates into CASSRTGEKLFF. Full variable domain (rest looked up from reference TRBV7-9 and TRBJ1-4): DTGVSQNPRHKITKRGQNVTFRCDPISEHNRLYWYRQTLGQGPEFLTYFQNEAQLEKSRLLSDRFSAERPKGSFSTLEIQRTEQGDSAMYLCASSRTGEKLFFGSGTQLSVL.